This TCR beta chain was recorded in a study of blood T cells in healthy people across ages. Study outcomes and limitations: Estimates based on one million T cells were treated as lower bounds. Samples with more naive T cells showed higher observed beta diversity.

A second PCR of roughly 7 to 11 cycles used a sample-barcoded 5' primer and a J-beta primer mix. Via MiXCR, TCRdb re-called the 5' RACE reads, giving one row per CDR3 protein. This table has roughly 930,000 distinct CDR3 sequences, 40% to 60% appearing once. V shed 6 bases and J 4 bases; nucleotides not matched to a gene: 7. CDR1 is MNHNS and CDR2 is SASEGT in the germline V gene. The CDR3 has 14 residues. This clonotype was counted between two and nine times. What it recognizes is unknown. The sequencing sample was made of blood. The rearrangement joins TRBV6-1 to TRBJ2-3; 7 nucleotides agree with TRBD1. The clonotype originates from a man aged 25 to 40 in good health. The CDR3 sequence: CASSIDRAADTQYF. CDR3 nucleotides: TGTGCCAGCAGCATCGACAGGGCGGCAGATACGCAGTATTTT.